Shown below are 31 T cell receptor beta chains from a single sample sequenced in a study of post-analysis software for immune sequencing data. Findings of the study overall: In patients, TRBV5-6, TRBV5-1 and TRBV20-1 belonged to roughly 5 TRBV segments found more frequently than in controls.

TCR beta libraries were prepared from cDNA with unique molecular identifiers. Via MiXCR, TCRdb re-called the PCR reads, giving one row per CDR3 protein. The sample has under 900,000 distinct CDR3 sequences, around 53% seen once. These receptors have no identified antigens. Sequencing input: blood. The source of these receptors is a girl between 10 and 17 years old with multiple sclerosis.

For the CDR3, the DNA is TGTGCCAGCAGTTTTGGGCTAGCGGGAGGGCATACGCAGTATTTT. Translated: CASSFGLAGGHTQYF. The chain combines TRBV12-3 or TRBV12-4 with TRBJ2-3; 12 positions agree with TRBD2. The V and J ends lost 3 bases and 7 bases, in that order; junction bases with no gene match: 5. There are 15 residues in the CDR3.

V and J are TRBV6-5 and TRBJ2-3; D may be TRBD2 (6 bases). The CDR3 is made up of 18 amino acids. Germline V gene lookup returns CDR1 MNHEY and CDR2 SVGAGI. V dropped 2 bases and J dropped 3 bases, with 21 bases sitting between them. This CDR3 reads CASSYTRPGSPLTDTQYF. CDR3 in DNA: TGTGCCAGCAGTTACACCCGTCCCGGGAGCCCACTGACAGATACGCAGTATTTT.

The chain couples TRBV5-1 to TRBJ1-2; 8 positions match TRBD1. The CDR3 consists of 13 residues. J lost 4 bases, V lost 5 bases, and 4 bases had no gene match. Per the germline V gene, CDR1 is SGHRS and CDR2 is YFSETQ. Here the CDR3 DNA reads TGCGCCAGCAGAGATGACAGGGGCTATGGCTACACCTTC. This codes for CASRDDRGYGYTF.

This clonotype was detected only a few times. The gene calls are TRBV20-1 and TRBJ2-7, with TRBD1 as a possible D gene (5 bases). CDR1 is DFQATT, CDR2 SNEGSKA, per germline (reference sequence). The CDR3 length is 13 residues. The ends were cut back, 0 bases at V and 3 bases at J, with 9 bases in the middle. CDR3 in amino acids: CSARDQGFYEQYF. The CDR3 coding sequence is TGCAGTGCTAGAGATCAGGGTTTCTACGAGCAGTACTTC.

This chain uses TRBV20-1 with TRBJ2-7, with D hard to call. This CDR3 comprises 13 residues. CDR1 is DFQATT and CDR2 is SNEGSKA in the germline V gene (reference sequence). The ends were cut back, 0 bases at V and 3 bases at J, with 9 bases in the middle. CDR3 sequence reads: CSARDGSYYEQYF. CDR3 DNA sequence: TGCAGTGCTAGAGACGGTAGCTACTACGAGCAGTACTTC.

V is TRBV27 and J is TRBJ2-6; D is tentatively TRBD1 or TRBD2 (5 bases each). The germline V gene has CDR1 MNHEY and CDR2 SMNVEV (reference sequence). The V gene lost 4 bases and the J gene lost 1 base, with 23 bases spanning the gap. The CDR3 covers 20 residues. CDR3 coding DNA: TGTGCCAGCAGTTCAGGGCCCCGACGGCGGCTAGCTTCTGGGGCCAACGTCCTGACTTTC. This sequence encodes CASSSGPRRRLASGANVLTF.

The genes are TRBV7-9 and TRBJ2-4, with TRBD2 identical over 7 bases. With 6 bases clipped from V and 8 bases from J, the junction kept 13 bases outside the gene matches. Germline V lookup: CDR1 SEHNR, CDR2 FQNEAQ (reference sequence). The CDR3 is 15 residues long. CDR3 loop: CASRPSQGGGDIQYF. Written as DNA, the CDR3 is TGTGCCAGCAGACCGTCCCAGGGTGGGGGGGACATTCAGTACTTC.

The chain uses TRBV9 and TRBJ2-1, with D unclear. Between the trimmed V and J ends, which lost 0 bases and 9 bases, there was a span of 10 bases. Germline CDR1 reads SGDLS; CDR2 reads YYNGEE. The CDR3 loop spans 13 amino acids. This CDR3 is CASSVGSVGEQFF. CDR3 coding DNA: TGTGCCAGCAGCGTAGGATCGGTGGGTGAGCAGTTCTTC.

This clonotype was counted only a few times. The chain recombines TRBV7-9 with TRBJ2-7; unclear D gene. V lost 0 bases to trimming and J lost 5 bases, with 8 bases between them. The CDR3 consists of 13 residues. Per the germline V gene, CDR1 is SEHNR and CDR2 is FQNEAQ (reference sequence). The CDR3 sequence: CASSLADIHEQYF. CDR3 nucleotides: TGTGCCAGCAGCTTAGCCGACATCCACGAGCAGTACTTC.

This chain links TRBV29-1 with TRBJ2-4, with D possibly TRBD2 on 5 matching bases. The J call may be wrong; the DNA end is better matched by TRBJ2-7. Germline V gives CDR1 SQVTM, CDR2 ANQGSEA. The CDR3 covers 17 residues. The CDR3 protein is CSVGASSRGSPSYEQYF. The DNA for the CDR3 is TGCAGCGTTGGCGCCTCTTCCAGAGGGAGTCCATCCTACGAGCAGTACTTC.

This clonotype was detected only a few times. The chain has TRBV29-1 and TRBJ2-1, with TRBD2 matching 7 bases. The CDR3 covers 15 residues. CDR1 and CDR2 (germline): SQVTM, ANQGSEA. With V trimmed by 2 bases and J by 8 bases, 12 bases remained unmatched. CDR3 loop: CSVESGDLGIHEQFF. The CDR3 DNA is TGCAGCGTTGAAAGCGGGGACCTGGGGATCCATGAGCAGTTCTTC.

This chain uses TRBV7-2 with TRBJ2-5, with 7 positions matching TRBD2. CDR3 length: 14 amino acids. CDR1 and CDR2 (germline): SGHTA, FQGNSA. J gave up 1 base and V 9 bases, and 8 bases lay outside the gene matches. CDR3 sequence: CASAKAGPQETQYF. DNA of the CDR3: TGTGCCAGTGCCAAAGCGGGGCCCCAAGAGACCCAGTACTTC.

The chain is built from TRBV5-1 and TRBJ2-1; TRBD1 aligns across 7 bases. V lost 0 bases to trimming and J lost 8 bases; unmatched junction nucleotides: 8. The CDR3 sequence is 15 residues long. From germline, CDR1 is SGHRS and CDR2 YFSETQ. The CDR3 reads CASSLAAGGVDEQFF. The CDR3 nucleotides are TGCGCCAGCAGCTTGGCGGCAGGGGGAGTCGATGAGCAGTTCTTC.

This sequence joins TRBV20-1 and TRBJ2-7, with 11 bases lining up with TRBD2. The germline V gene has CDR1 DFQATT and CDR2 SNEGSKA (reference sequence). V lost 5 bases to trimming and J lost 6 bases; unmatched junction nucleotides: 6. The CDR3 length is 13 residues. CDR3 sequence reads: CSALSGRAPEQYF. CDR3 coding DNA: TGCAGTGCTCTTAGCGGGAGGGCCCCCGAGCAGTACTTC.

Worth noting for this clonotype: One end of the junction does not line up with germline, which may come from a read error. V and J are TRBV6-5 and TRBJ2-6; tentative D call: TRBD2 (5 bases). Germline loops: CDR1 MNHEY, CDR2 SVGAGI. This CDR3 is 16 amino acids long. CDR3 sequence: CASSYSRGSGANVLTF. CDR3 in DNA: TGTGCTAGCAGTTACTCGCGAGGGTCCGGGGCCAACGTCCTGACTTTC.

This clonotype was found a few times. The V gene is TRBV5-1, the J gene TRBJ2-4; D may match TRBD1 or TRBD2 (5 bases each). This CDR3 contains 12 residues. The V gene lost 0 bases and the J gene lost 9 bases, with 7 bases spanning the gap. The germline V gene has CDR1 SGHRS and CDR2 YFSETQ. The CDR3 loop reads CASSLEGRIQYF. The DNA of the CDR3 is TGCGCCAGCAGCTTGGAGGGACGCATTCAGTACTTC.

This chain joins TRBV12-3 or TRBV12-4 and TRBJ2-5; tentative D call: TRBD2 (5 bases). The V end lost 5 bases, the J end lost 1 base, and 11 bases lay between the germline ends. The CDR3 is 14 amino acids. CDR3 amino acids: CASSGEEAQETQYF. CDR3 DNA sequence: TGTGCCAGCAGTGGAGAGGAGGCCCAAGAGACCCAGTACTTC.

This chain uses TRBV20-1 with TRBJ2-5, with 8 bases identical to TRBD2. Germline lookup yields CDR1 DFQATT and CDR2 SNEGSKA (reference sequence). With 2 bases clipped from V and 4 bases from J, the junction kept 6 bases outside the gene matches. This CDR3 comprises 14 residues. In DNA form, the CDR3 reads TGCAGTGCTAGATGGAGCGGGAGAGGAGAGACCCAGTACTTC. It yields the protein CSARWSGRGETQYF.

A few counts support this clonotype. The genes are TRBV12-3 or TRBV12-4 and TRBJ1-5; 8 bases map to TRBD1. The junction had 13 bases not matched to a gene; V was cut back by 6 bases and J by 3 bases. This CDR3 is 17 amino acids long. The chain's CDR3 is CASSRGQGRRNNQPQHF. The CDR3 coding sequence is TGTGCCAGCAGCCGCGGACAGGGACGGAGGAACAATCAGCCCCAGCATTTT.

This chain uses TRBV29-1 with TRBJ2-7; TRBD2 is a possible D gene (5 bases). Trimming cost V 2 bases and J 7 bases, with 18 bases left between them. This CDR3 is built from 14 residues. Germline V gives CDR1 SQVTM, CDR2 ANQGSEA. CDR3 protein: CSVELRVPTAEQYF. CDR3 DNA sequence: TGCAGCGTTGAACTGAGGGTCCCCACCGCGGAGCAGTACTTC.

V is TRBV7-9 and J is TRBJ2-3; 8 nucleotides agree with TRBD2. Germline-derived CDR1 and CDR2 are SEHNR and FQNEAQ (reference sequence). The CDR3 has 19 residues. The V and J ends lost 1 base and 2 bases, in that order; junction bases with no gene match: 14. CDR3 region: CASSLGPVVQRGTTDTQYF. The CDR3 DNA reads TGTGCCAGCAGCTTAGGGCCCGTCGTCCAGCGGGGGACCACAGATACGCAGTATTTT.

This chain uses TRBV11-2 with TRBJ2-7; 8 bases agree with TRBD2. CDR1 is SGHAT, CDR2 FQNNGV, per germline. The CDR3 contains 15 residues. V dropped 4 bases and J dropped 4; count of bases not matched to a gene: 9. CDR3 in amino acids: CASSSRLASIYEQYF. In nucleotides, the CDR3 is TGTGCCAGCAGCTCCAGACTAGCGTCTATTTACGAGCAGTACTTC.

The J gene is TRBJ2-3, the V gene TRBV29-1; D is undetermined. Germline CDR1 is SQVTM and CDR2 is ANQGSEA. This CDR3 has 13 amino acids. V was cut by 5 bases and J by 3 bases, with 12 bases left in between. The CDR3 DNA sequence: TGCAGCGTTAGAGGCAGACTGACAGATACGCAGTATTTT. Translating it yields CSVRGRLTDTQYF.

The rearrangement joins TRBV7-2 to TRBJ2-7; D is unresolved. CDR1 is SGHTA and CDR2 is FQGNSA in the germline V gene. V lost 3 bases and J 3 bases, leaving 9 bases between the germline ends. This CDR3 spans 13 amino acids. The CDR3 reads CASSFTVRYEQYF. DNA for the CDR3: TGTGCCAGCAGCTTTACAGTCCGCTACGAGCAGTACTTC.

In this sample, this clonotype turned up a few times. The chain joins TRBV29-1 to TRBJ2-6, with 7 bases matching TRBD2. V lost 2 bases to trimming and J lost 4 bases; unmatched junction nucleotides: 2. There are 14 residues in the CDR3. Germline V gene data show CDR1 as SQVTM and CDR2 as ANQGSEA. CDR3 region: CSVEPGLGANVLTF. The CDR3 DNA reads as TGCAGCGTTGAACCGGGACTAGGGGCCAACGTCCTGACTTTC.

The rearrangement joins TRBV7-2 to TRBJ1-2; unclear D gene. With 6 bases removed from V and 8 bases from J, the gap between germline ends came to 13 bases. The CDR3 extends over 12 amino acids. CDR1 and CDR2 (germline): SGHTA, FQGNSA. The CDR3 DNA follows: TGTGCCAGCAGTTACGGACCCTCGGGCTACACCTTC. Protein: CASSYGPSGYTF.

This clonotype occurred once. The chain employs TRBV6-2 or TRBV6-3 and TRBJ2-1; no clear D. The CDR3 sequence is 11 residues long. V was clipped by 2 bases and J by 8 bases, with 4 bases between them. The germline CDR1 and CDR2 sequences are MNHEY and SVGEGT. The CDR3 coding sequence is TGTGCCAGCAGTTACATGTATGAGCAGTTCTTC. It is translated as CASSYMYEQFF.

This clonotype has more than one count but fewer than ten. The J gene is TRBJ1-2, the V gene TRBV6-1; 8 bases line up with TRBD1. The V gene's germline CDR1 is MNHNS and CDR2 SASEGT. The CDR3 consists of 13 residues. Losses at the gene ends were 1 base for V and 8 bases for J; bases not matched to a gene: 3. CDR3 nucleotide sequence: TGTGCCAGCAGTGAAGGGACAGGGCTCGGCTACACCTTC. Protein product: CASSEGTGLGYTF.

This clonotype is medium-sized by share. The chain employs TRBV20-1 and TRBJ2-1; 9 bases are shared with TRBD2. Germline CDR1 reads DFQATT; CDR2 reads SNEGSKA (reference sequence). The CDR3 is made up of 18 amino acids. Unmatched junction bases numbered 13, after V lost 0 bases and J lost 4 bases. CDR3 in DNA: TGCAGTGCTAGAGAGCCTCACAGACTAGCGGAGTATTACAATGAGCAGTTCTTC. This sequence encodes CSAREPHRLAEYYNEQFF.

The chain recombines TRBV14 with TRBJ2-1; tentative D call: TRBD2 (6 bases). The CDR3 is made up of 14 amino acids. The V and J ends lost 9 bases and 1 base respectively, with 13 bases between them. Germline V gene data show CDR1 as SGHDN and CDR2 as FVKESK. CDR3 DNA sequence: TGTGCCAGTACTAATGGGGGGTCCTACAATGAGCAGTTCTTC. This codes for CASTNGGSYNEQFF.

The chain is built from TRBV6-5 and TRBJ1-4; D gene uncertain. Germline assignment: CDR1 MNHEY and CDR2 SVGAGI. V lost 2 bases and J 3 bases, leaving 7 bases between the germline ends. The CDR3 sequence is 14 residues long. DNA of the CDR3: TGTGCCAGCAGTTACCGGGGAGCTAATGAAAAACTGTTTTTT. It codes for CASSYRGANEKLFF.